The rows below give T cell receptor beta chains drawn from one sample of a study of cytomegalovirus exposure and HLA in healthy donors. Generated by immunoSEQ multiplex PCR, the TCRdb table keeps only in-frame clones and is missing some. The sample yields around 220,000 clones, around 79% seen once. The sequenced material came from PBMCs. The source is a girl aged 2-10 years in good health and CMV-seronegative. Each CDR3 is given with its conserved first and last residue. Fields, in order: CDR3 DNA, CDR3 protein, CDR3 length, clone size, V gene, J gene, D gene. The D gene is left open where the match is weak. Size values are once, few and many counts, or a class for expanded clones, and some rows have none.

cdr3_nt: TGTGCCAGCAGTTACGGACAGGGGAGCTCCTACGAGCAGTACTTC
cdr3_aa: CASSYGQGSSYEQYF
cdr3_length: 15
clone_size: -
v_call: TRBV6-5
j_call: TRBJ2-7
d_call: TRBD1

cdr3_nt: TGTGCCAGCAGCCCCAGGGACAACAAGCAGTACTTC
cdr3_aa: CASSPRDNKQYF
cdr3_length: 12
clone_size: -
v_call: TRBV6-5
j_call: TRBJ2-7
d_call: -

cdr3_nt: TGTGCCAGTAGTACCCGACAGGGCGGGGCCCAGTACTTC
cdr3_aa: CASSTRQGGAQYF
cdr3_length: 13
clone_size: -
v_call: TRBV19
j_call: TRBJ2-5
d_call: -

cdr3_nt: TGTGCCAGCAGCTTGAGGCTAGTGGGAGAAGGTGAGCAGTTCTTC
cdr3_aa: CASSLRLVGEGEQFF
cdr3_length: 15
clone_size: -
v_call: TRBV5-4
j_call: TRBJ2-1
d_call: -

cdr3_nt: TGTGCCACCGGGGGGGGTTGGGCGAACACTGAAGCTTTCTTT
cdr3_aa: CATGGGWANTEAFF
cdr3_length: 14
clone_size: -
v_call: TRBV27
j_call: TRBJ1-1
d_call: -

cdr3_nt: TGTGCCAGCAGCCCCGGGACTAGCGGCACAGATACGCAGTATTTT
cdr3_aa: CASSPGTSGTDTQYF
cdr3_length: 15
clone_size: -
v_call: TRBV9
j_call: TRBJ2-3
d_call: TRBD2

cdr3_nt: TGTGCCAGCAGCTTTCTAGTCCCCCATACTAGCGGGGCAAACAATGAGCAGTTCTTC
cdr3_aa: CASSFLVPHTSGANNEQFF
cdr3_length: 19
clone_size: -
v_call: TRBV7-9
j_call: TRBJ2-1
d_call: TRBD2

cdr3_nt: TGTGCCAGCAGCCACAGGGGCGCGGGATTTTACGAGCAGTACTTC
cdr3_aa: CASSHRGAGFYEQYF
cdr3_length: 15
clone_size: -
v_call: TRBV27
j_call: TRBJ2-7
d_call: -

cdr3_nt: TGTGCCAGCAGCTTGGTTAGCAGTTCACCCCTCCACTTT
cdr3_aa: CASSLVSSSPLHF
cdr3_length: 13
clone_size: -
v_call: TRBV5-6
j_call: TRBJ1-6
d_call: -

cdr3_nt: TGCGCCAGCAGCCCCGCCGTGGGGGCGAACTATGGCTACACCTTC
cdr3_aa: CASSPAVGANYGYTF
cdr3_length: 15
clone_size: -
v_call: TRBV5-1
j_call: TRBJ1-2
d_call: -

cdr3_nt: TGCGCCAGCAGCTTGGCATACAGGGTGAATGGCTACACCTTC
cdr3_aa: CASSLAYRVNGYTF
cdr3_length: 14
clone_size: -
v_call: TRBV5-1
j_call: TRBJ1-2
d_call: -

cdr3_nt: TGTGCCAGCAGCTCCCGACAGGGACAAGAGACCCAGTACTTC
cdr3_aa: CASSSRQGQETQYF
cdr3_length: 14
clone_size: once
v_call: TRBV7-6
j_call: TRBJ2-5
d_call: TRBD1

cdr3_nt: TGTGCCAGCAGCGGCGGGACTCTCCTAGCCGGGGAGCTGTTTTTT
cdr3_aa: CASSGGTLLAGELFF
cdr3_length: 15
clone_size: few
v_call: TRBV5-4
j_call: TRBJ2-2
d_call: -

cdr3_nt: TGCGCCAGCAGCGAACTTGGCGGGTTAGTTCGCCGCCACTCTGGAAACACCATATATTTT
cdr3_aa: CASSELGGLVRRHSGNTIYF
cdr3_length: 20
clone_size: -
v_call: TRBV4-1
j_call: TRBJ1-3
d_call: -

cdr3_nt: TGTGCCATCAGTGCCGGCAGAGGAACCCTCTCCTACGAGCAGTACTTC
cdr3_aa: CAISAGRGTLSYEQYF
cdr3_length: 16
clone_size: -
v_call: TRBV10-3
j_call: TRBJ2-7
d_call: -

cdr3_nt: TGTGCCAGCAGCCCCCAATCGAGCGGGGAGCAGTTCTTC
cdr3_aa: CASSPQSSGEQFF
cdr3_length: 13
clone_size: -
v_call: TRBV7-3
j_call: TRBJ2-1
d_call: -

cdr3_nt: TGTGCCAGCAGCGTAATCTCCGGGACCAGGAGGGGTGAGCAGTTCTTC
cdr3_aa: CASSVISGTRRGEQFF
cdr3_length: 16
clone_size: -
v_call: TRBV5-8
j_call: TRBJ2-1
d_call: -

cdr3_nt: TGTGCCAGCAGCTTAGCTCACAGGGAAACCCACTACGAGCAGTACTTC
cdr3_aa: CASSLAHRETHYEQYF
cdr3_length: 16
clone_size: -
v_call: TRBV7-9
j_call: TRBJ2-7
d_call: -

cdr3_nt: TGTGCCAGCAGCTTAAGGACAGCCAATCAGCCCCAGCATTTT
cdr3_aa: CASSLRTANQPQHF
cdr3_length: 14
clone_size: -
v_call: TRBV7-2
j_call: TRBJ1-5
d_call: -

cdr3_nt: TGTGCCAGCTCACCCGGGACAGCTAGCTCCTACGAGCAGTACTTC
cdr3_aa: CASSPGTASSYEQYF
cdr3_length: 15
clone_size: -
v_call: TRBV18
j_call: TRBJ2-7
d_call: TRBD1

cdr3_nt: TGTGCCTGGAGTGGCGACCAGGGAATCGGTGCCCCTAGGGAAAAACTGTTTTTT
cdr3_aa: CAWSGDQGIGAPREKLFF
cdr3_length: 18
clone_size: -
v_call: TRBV30
j_call: TRBJ1-4
d_call: -

cdr3_nt: TGTGCCAGTAGTGCACCCCTGGACAGCCACCTTAATTACGAGCAGTACTTC
cdr3_aa: CASSAPLDSHLNYEQYF
cdr3_length: 17
clone_size: -
v_call: TRBV19
j_call: TRBJ2-7
d_call: -

cdr3_nt: TGTGCCAGCAGTGAATCGGGTCTACAGGGGCGTAGGAATGAGCAGTTCTTC
cdr3_aa: CASSESGLQGRRNEQFF
cdr3_length: 17
clone_size: -
v_call: TRBV25-1
j_call: TRBJ2-1
d_call: TRBD1

cdr3_nt: TGCGCCAGCAGCATCACAGGGGGCGACGCTTTCTTT
cdr3_aa: CASSITGGDAFF
cdr3_length: 12
clone_size: -
v_call: TRBV5-1
j_call: TRBJ1-1
d_call: TRBD1

cdr3_nt: TGTGCCAGCAGCTTAATAGCGGGGCGGAACACCGGGGAGCTGTTTTTT
cdr3_aa: CASSLIAGRNTGELFF
cdr3_length: 16
clone_size: -
v_call: TRBV5-4
j_call: TRBJ2-2
d_call: TRBD2

cdr3_nt: TGTGCCAGCAGTGAGCTCAGCGGAGATAGCACAGATACGCAGTATTTT
cdr3_aa: CASSELSGDSTDTQYF
cdr3_length: 16
clone_size: -
v_call: TRBV6-1
j_call: TRBJ2-3
d_call: -

cdr3_nt: TGCGCCAGCAGCCAAGTAACAGGGGTAGACACTGAAGCTTTCTTT
cdr3_aa: CASSQVTGVDTEAFF
cdr3_length: 15
clone_size: -
v_call: TRBV4-1
j_call: TRBJ1-1
d_call: TRBD1

cdr3_nt: TGTGCCATCAGTTACCGTAGGGGTTTAGATGAGCAGTTCTTC
cdr3_aa: CAISYRRGLDEQFF
cdr3_length: 14
clone_size: once
v_call: TRBV10-3
j_call: TRBJ2-1
d_call: -

cdr3_nt: TGTGCCAGCAGGAGGACACCGAGTGGCACCGGGGAGCTGTTTTTT
cdr3_aa: CASRRTPSGTGELFF
cdr3_length: 15
clone_size: -
v_call: TRBV2
j_call: TRBJ2-2
d_call: -

cdr3_nt: TGCGCCAGCAGCCAAGATCCCCAGTATGAGGGTCAGCCCCAGCATTTT
cdr3_aa: CASSQDPQYEGQPQHF
cdr3_length: 16
clone_size: -
v_call: TRBV4-1
j_call: TRBJ1-5
d_call: -

cdr3_nt: TGTGCCAGCAGTTACTCGGCCCCGAACACTGAAGCTTTCTTT
cdr3_aa: CASSYSAPNTEAFF
cdr3_length: 14
clone_size: -
v_call: TRBV6-6
j_call: TRBJ1-1
d_call: -

cdr3_nt: TGTGCCAGCAGCTTATCGTGGCGGGAGGGCCAGGAGACCCAGTACTTC
cdr3_aa: CASSLSWREGQETQYF
cdr3_length: 16
clone_size: -
v_call: TRBV7-8
j_call: TRBJ2-5
d_call: TRBD2

cdr3_nt: TGTGCCATCAGCCCAGCGGGGGGCCACTACGAGCAGTACTTC
cdr3_aa: CAISPAGGHYEQYF
cdr3_length: 14
clone_size: -
v_call: TRBV10-3
j_call: TRBJ2-7
d_call: TRBD2

cdr3_nt: TGTGCCATCAGTTGGGACAGCATTCAGCCCCAGCATTTT
cdr3_aa: CAISWDSIQPQHF
cdr3_length: 13
clone_size: -
v_call: TRBV10-3
j_call: TRBJ1-5
d_call: TRBD1

cdr3_nt: TGTGCCAGCAGCCAAGATTCCCGGACAGGGGGAAATGGCTACACCTTC
cdr3_aa: CASSQDSRTGGNGYTF
cdr3_length: 16
clone_size: few
v_call: TRBV4-2
j_call: TRBJ1-2
d_call: TRBD1

cdr3_nt: TGTGCCACCAGCAGGGGGGGTGGGACAGACACCGGGGAGCTGTTTTTT
cdr3_aa: CATSRGGGTDTGELFF
cdr3_length: 16
clone_size: -
v_call: TRBV15
j_call: TRBJ2-2
d_call: -

cdr3_nt: TGTGCCAGCAGAGCCGAGGAGAACACTGAAGCTTTCTTT
cdr3_aa: CASRAEENTEAFF
cdr3_length: 13
clone_size: few
v_call: TRBV6-4
j_call: TRBJ1-1
d_call: -

cdr3_nt: TGTGCCAGCGGAGCCCCCTACAATGAGCAGTTCTTC
cdr3_aa: CASGAPYNEQFF
cdr3_length: 12
clone_size: -
v_call: TRBV19
j_call: TRBJ2-1
d_call: -

cdr3_nt: TGTGCCAGTAGCATGGGACAGGAGAATCAGCCCCAGCATTTT
cdr3_aa: CASSMGQENQPQHF
cdr3_length: 14
clone_size: -
v_call: TRBV19
j_call: TRBJ1-5
d_call: TRBD1